This TCR beta chain was profiled in a study of STAT5B mutations in CD4+ large granular lymphocyte leukemia. The trim removed 8 bases at V and 6 bases at J, leaving 15 bases unmatched. Germline V lookup: CDR1 MNHEY, CDR2 SVGAGI. This CDR3 region has 15 residues. In the authors' workflow: The detection floor for productive clonotype frequency was 2.59 x 10-5. This table comes from immunoSEQ multiplex PCR, and its TCRdb copy is limited to in-frame clones, with some not included. V and J calls and clone size follow that table, whereas D and trimming were derived from the DNA. Seen here are about 20,000 clones, 78% observed once, and the top ten hold about 0.4%.

This sequence joins TRBV6-5 and TRBJ1-2; 7 bases map to TRBD1. Sequencing was performed on CD4+ T cells from blood buffy coats. The sequence was obtained from a human donor in good health. CDR3 in amino acids: CASGAAEGRGDGYTF. CDR3 DNA: TGTGCCAGCGGGGCCGCAGAAGGCAGGGGGGATGGCTACACCTTC.